This TCR beta chain was retrieved from a study of blood T cell repertoires in COVID-19. At the level of the study: Material from acute and convalescent COVID-19 was sourced from the United States, Italy and Spain. In each case, the material was cDNA or gDNA derived from T cells, B-cell-depleted T cells, or PBMCs.

Methods used by the authors: Reference gene primer amplification in the assay estimated nucleated cell counts. Repertoires were generated with immunoSEQ multiplex PCR, while TCRdb's copy carries only in-frame clones and drops some. That table supplies the V and J calls and clone size; D and trimming were determined from the DNA. The sample includes roughly 180,000 clones, about three quarters of them seen just once. In germline, CDR1 is SGHAT, CDR2 FQNNGV. The CDR3 runs 14 residues. The ends lost 0 bases at V and 1 base at J; junction bases unmatched: 0. The receptor was derived from a woman aged 50 to 65 with active or convalescent COVID-19. The sample consisted of peripheral blood. V gene TRBV11-2 combines with J gene TRBJ2-7, with 7 bases aligning to TRBD1. In DNA, the CDR3 is TGTGCCAGCAGCTTAGAGGGACAGTCCTACGAGCAGTACTTC. It codes for CASSLEGQSYEQYF.